This T cell receptor (beta chain) was documented in a study of cytomegalovirus exposure and HLA in healthy donors. Study as a whole: Earlier results showed approximately 110 million unique TCR beta sequences derived from about 179 million T cells.

Points on this clone: The antigen is undetermined.

Trimming took off 1 base at V and 1 base at J, with 10 bases between the two ends. This CDR3 has 14 residues. Germline lookup yields CDR1 SQVTM and CDR2 ANQGSEA. The study, taken as a whole, reports: In a later analysis, at a false discovery rate of 0.05, under 20,000 TCR beta sequences were associated with HLA alleles.

The PCR used 60 Vbeta and 13 Jbeta primers. The data were produced by immunoSEQ multiplex PCR, yet TCRdb's version contains in-frame clones alone and is incomplete. The table lists about 69,000 clones, about 76% of them singletons. This sequence joins TRBV29-1 and TRBJ1-2; D unclear. The specimen sequenced was PBMCs. This TCR derives from a man between 18 and 29 years old in good health and CMV-seronegative. Written as DNA, the CDR3 is TGCAGCGTTGAAGGGTCAGGAAATAACTATGGCTACACCTTC. This gives the protein CSVEGSGNNYGYTF.